Below, 11 T cell receptor beta chains from the same sample are listed, as sequenced in a study of blood T cell repertoires in COVID-19. Repertoires were generated with immunoSEQ multiplex PCR, while TCRdb's copy carries only in-frame clones and drops some. The table has around 65,000 clones, 76% seen once. The specimen was peripheral blood. These receptors came from a woman aged 50 to 65 with active or convalescent COVID-19.

The J gene is TRBJ1-1, the V gene TRBV29-1, with D hard to call. V was shortened by 5 bases and J by 1 base, with 5 bases between the two germline ends. The CDR3 is 11 residues long. Germline values: CDR1 SQVTM, CDR2 ANQGSEA. The CDR3 DNA reads TGCAGCGTTCTCCCGAACACTGAAGCTTTCTTT. The encoded protein is CSVLPNTEAFF.

J is TRBJ2-5 and V is TRBV10-3, with 11 bases identical to TRBD2. V lost 7 bases, J lost 5 bases, and 15 bases stayed unmatched. Germline V gene lookup returns CDR1 ENHRY and CDR2 SYGVKD. CDR3 length: 17 amino acids. The CDR3 region is CAITPGKLAGVGETQYF. The DNA of the CDR3 is TGTGCCATCACCCCAGGGAAACTAGCGGGAGTAGGGGAGACCCAGTACTTC.

CDR3 in amino acids: CASSETGLGRREQYF. The CDR3 DNA follows: TGTGCCAGCAGTGAAACGGGACTAGGGAGAAGGGAGCAGTACTTC. The chain joins TRBV2 to TRBJ2-7, with TRBD2 identical over 8 bases. The CDR3 length is 15 residues. CDR1 and CDR2 from the germline V gene are SNHLY and FYNNEI. Unmatched junction bases numbered 10, after V lost 2 bases and J lost 7 bases.

The genes are TRBV5-1 and TRBJ2-2, with 7 nucleotides matching TRBD2. Trimming took 4 bases from V and 4 from J; bases not matched to a gene: 7. This CDR3 contains 15 residues. Looked up from germline, CDR1 is SGHRS and CDR2 is YFSETQ. The CDR3 nucleotides read TGCGCCAGCAGCGTCGCGGTAGCGGGCACCGGGGAGCTGTTTTTT. Its protein product is CASSVAVAGTGELFF.

The V and J genes are TRBV19 and TRBJ2-1; weak D call: TRBD1 (6 bases). V was cut by 5 bases and J by 9 bases, with 14 bases left in between. The CDR3 is 13 amino acids. The germline CDR1 and CDR2 sequences are LNHDA and SQIVND (reference sequence). Here the CDR3 reads CASSAQGRGEQFF. CDR3 coding DNA: TGTGCCAGTAGTGCACAGGGAAGAGGTGAGCAGTTCTTC.

The V gene is TRBV15, the J gene TRBJ2-5; 9 nucleotides agree with TRBD1. With 4 bases clipped from V and 3 bases from J, the junction kept 6 bases outside the gene matches. Germline CDR1 is LNHNV and CDR2 is YYDKDF (reference sequence). This CDR3 has 15 amino acids. The CDR3 region is CATSTWGQGEETQYF. The CDR3, as DNA: TGTGCCACCAGCACCTGGGGACAGGGAGAAGAGACCCAGTACTTC.

The rearrangement links TRBV7-8 to TRBJ2-3, with D possibly TRBD1 on 6 matching bases. The germline CDR1 and CDR2 sequences are SGHVS and FQNEAQ. V lost 5 bases, J lost 0 bases, and 24 bases lay in between. This CDR3 has 19 amino acids. For the CDR3, the DNA is TGTGCCAGCAGCCCAGACAGGTGGCGGCTAGCCTTGAGCACAGATACGCAGTATTTT. This codes for CASSPDRWRLALSTDTQYF.

The chain links TRBV5-4 to TRBJ1-5; the match to TRBD1 covers 8 bases. J was trimmed by 1 base and V by 3 bases; bases with no gene match: 12. CDR1 SGHNT and CDR2 YYREEE come from the germline V gene (reference sequence). This CDR3 is built from 18 residues. The CDR3 is CASSSDRATSESNQPQHF. CDR3 nucleotides: TGTGCCAGCAGCTCGGACAGGGCTACCTCGGAGAGCAATCAGCCCCAGCATTTT.

The rearrangement joins TRBV30 to TRBJ1-1; a possible D gene is TRBD1 (5 bases). This CDR3 is built from 14 residues. V dropped 2 bases and J dropped 1 base, with 11 bases sitting between them. Germline CDR1 is GTSNPN and CDR2 is SVGIG (reference sequence). The chain's CDR3 is CAWSRQTPNTEAFF. In DNA, the CDR3 is TGTGCCTGGAGTCGACAGACACCGAACACTGAAGCTTTCTTT.

The genes are TRBV3-1 (or the pseudogene TRBV3-2) and TRBJ2-5; tentatively, D is TRBD2 (6 bases). V shed 4 bases and J shed 3 bases, with 12 bases lying between them. The CDR3 totals 14 residues. Germline CDR1 is LGHDT and CDR2 is YNNKEL (reference sequence). CDR3 protein: CASSPQKREETQYF. DNA of the CDR3: TGTGCCAGCAGCCCCCAAAAGCGGGAAGAGACCCAGTACTTC.

The rearrangement links TRBV12-5 to TRBJ2-7; TRBD2 aligns across 7 bases. The CDR3 extends over 15 amino acids. J lost 7 bases, V lost 0 bases, and 9 bases had no gene match. The germline V gene encodes CDR1 LGHNT and CDR2 FRNRAP. The CDR3 bases are TGTGCTAGTGGTTTGGTTACTAGCGTCCCTGATGAGCAGTACTTC. Its protein product is CASGLVTSVPDEQYF.